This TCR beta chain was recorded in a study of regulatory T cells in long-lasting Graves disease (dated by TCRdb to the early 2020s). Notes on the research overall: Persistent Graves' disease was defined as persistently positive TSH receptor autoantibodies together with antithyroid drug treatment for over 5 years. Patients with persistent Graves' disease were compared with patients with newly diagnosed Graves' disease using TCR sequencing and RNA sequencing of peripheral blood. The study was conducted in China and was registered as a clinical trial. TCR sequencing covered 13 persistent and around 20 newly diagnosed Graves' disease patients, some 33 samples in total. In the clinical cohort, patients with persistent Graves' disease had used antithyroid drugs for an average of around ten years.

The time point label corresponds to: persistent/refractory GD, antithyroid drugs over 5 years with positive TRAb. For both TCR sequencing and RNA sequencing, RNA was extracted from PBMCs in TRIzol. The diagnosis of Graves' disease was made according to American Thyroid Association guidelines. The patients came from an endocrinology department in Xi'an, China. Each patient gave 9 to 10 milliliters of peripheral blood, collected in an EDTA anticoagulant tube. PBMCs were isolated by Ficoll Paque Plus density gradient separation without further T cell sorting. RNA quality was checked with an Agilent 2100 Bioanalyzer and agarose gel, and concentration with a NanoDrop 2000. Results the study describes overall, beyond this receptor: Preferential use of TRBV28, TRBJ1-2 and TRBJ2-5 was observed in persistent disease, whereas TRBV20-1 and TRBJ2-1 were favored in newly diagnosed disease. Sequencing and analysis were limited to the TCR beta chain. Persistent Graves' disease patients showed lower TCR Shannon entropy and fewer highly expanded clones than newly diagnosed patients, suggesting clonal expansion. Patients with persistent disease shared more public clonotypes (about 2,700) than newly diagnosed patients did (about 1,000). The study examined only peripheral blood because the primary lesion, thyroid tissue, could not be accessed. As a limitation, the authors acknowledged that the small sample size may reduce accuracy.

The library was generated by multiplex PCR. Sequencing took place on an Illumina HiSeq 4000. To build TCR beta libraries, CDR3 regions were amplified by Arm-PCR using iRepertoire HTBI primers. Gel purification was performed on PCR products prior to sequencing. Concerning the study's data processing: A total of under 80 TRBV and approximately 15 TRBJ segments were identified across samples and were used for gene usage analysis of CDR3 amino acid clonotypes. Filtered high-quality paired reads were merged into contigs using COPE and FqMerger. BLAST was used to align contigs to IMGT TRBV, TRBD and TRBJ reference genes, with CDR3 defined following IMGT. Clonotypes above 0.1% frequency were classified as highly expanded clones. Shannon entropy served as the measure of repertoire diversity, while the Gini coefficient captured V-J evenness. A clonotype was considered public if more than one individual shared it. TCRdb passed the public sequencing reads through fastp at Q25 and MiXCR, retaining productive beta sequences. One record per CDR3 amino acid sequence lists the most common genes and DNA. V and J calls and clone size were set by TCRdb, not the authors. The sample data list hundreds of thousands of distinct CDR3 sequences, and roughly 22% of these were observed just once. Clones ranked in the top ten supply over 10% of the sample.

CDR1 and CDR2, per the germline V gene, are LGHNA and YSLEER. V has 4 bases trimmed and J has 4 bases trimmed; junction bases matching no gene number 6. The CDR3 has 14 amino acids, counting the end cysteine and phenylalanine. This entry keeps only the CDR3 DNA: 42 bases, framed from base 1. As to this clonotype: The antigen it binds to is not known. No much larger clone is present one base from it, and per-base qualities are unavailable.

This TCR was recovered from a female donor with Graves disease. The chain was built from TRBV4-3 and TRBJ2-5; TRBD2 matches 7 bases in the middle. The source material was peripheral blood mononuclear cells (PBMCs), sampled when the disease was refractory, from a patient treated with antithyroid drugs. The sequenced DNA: TGCGCCAGCAGCCTCGGGAGGAATTCAGAGACCCAGTACTTC. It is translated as CASSLGRNSETQYF.